This T cell receptor (beta chain) was recorded in a study of T-cell reconstitution after alpha-beta-depleted transplantation in children. This clonotype was counted at least ten times. The J segment lost 2 bases and the V segment lost 2 bases, leaving 12 bases of the junction unmatched. Per germline, CDR1 SGHRS and CDR2 YFSETQ. This CDR3 is built from 17 residues. This sample's TCRbeta library carried unique molecular identifier barcodes. A single record per CDR3 protein comes from TCRdb applying MiXCR to the PCR reads. This sample has around 72,000 distinct CDR3 sequences, with roughly 5.2% found just once.

This receptor was obtained from a boy in the first two years of life who had a stem cell transplant for acute myeloid leukemia, so the T cells may come from the graft donor. Sequencing was performed on PBMCs, mostly from graft donor cells, taken 180 days after TCRalphabeta/CD19-depleted stem cell transplant. The chain uses TRBV5-1 and TRBJ1-1; 7 positions agree with TRBD1. In nucleotides, the CDR3 is TGCGCCAGCAGCTTCAACCGGGACAGTTCTAGAAACACTGAAGCTTTCTTT. It specifies CASSFNRDSSRNTEAFF.